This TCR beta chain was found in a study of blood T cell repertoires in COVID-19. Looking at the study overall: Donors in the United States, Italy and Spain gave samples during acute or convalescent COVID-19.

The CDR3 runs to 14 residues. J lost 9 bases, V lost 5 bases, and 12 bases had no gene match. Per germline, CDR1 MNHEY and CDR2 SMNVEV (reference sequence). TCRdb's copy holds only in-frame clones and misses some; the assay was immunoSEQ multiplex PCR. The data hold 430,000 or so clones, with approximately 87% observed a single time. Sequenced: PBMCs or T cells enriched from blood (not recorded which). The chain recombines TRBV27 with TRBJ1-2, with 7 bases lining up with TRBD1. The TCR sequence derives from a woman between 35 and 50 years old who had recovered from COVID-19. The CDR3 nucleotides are TGTGCCAGCAGTCTGGACAGGCTGTCTAGGAGCTACACCTTC. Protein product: CASSLDRLSRSYTF.